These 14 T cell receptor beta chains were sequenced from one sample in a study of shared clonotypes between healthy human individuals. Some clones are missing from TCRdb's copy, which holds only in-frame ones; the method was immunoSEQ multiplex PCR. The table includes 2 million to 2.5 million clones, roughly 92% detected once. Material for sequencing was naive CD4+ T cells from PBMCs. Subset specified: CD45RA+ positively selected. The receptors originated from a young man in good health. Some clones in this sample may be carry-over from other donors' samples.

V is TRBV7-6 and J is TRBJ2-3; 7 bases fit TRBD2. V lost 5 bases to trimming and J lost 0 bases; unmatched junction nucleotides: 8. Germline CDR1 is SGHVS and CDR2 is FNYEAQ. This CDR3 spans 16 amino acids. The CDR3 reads CASSPQLAASTDTQYF. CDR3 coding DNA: TGTGCCAGCAGCCCCCAGCTAGCGGCTAGCACAGATACGCAGTATTTT.

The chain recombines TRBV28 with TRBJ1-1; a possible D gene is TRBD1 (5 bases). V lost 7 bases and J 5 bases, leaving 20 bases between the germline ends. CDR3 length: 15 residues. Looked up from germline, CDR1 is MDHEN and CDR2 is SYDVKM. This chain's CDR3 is CASTPRDREWTEAFF. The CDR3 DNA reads TGTGCCAGCACTCCCCGGGACCGGGAGTGGACTGAAGCTTTCTTT.

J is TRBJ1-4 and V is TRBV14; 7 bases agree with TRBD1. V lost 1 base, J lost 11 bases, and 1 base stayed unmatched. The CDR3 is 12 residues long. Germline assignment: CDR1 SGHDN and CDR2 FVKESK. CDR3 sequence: CASSQVRGKLFF. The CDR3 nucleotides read TGTGCCAGCAGCCAAGTCAGGGGGAAACTGTTTTTT. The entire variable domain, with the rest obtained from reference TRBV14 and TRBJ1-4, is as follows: EAGVTQFPSHSVIEKGQTVTLRCDPISGHDNLYWYRRVMGKEIKFLLHFVKESKQDESGMPNNRFLAERTGGTYSTLKVQPAELEDSGVYFCASSQVRGKLFFGSGTQLSVL.

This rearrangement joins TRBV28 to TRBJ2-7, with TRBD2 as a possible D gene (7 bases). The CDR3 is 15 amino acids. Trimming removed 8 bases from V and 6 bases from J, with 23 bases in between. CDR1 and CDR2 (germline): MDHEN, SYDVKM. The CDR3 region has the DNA TGTGCCAGCGCCCCCCTTGCAGGGGAGGGTCTCGAGCAGTACTTC. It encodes CASAPLAGEGLEQYF.

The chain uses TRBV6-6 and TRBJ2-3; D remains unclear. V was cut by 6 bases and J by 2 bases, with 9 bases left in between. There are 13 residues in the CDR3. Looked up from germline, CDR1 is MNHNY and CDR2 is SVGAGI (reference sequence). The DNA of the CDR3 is TGTGCCAGCAGCCAACCCGCCACAGATACGCAGTATTTT. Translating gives CASSQPATDTQYF.

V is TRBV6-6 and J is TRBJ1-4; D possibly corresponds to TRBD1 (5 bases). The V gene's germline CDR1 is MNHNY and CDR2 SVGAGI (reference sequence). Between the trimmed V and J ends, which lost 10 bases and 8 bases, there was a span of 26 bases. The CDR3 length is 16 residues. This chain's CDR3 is CATLRERGFRLEKLFF. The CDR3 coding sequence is TGTGCCACTCTAAGGGAGCGGGGGTTTCGTTTAGAAAAACTGTTTTTT.

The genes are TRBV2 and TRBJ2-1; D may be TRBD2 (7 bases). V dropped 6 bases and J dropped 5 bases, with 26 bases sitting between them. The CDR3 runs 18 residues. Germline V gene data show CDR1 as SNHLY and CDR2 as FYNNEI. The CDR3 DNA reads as TGTGCCAGCAGAAAGACCCGAGTGGGCGGGGGCCGGGACAATGAGCAGTTCTTC. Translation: CASRKTRVGGGRDNEQFF.

The CDR3: CASSEGVGFAYEQYF. DNA for the CDR3: TGTGCCAGCAGTGAAGGAGTGGGCTTCGCCTACGAGCAGTACTTC. The gene calls are TRBV6-1 and TRBJ2-7; D unresolved. The V gene lost 1 base and the J gene lost 2 bases, with 12 bases spanning the gap. Per the germline V gene, CDR1 is MNHNS and CDR2 is SASEGT. The CDR3 covers 15 residues.

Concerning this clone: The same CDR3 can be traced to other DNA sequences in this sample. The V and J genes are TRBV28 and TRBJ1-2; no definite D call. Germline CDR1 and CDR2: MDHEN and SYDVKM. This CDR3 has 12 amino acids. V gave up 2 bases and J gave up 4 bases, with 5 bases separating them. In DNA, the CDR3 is TGTGCCAGCAGTTTAAACAGCTATGGCTACACCTTC. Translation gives CASSLNSYGYTF.

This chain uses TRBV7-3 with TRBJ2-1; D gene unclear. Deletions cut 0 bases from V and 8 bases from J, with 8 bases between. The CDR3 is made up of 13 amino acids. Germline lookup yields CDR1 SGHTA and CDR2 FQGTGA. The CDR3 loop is CASSLTRVDEQFF. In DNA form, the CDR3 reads TGTGCCAGCAGCTTAACCAGAGTGGATGAGCAGTTCTTC. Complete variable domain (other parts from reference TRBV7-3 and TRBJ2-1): GAGVSQTPSNKVTEKGKYVELRCDPISGHTALYWYRQSLGQGPEFLIYFQGTGAADDSGLPNDRFFAVRPEGSVSTLKIQRTERGDSAVYLCASSLTRVDEQFFGPGTRLTVL.

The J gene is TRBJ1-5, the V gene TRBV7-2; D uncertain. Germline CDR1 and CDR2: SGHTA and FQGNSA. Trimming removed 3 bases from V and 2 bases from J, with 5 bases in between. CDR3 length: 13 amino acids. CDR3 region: CASSFEGNQPQHF. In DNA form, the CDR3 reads TGTGCCAGCAGCTTCGAGGGCAATCAGCCCCAGCATTTT.

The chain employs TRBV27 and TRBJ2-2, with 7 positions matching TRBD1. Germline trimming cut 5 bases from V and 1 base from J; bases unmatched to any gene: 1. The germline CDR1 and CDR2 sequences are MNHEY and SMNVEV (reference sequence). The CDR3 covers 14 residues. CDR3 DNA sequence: TGTGCCAGCAGTAGGGACAGGAACACCGGGGAGCTGTTTTTT. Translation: CASSRDRNTGELFF.

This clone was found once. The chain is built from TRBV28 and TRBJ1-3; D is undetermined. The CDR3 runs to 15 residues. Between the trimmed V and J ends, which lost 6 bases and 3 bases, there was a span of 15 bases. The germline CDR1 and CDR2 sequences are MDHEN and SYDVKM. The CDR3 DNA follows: TGTGCCAGCAGCCAGGTCTCGTACCGTGGAAACACCATATATTTT. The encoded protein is CASSQVSYRGNTIYF.

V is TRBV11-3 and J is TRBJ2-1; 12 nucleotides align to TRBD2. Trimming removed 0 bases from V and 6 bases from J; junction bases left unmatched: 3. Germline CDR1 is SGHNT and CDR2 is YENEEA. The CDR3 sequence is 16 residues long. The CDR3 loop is CASSLEASGRANEQFF. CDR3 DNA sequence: TGTGCCAGCAGCTTAGAGGCTAGCGGGAGGGCCAATGAGCAGTTCTTC.